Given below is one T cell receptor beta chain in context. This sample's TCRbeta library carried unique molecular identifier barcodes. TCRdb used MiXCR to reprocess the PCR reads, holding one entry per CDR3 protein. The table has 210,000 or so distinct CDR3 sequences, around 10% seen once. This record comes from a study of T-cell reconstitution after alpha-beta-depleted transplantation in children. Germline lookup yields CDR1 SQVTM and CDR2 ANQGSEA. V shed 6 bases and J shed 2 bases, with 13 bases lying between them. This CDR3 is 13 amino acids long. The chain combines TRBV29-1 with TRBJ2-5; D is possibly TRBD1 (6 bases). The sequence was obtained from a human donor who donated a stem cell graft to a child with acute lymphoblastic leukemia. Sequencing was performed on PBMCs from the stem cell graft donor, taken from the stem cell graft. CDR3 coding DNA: TGCAGCGTGGCACACGGGACACAAGAGACCCAGTACTTC. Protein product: CSVAHGTQETQYF.